One and the same sample provided the 28 T cell receptor beta chains below, sequenced in a study of T cells in localized non-small cell lung cancer. Using immunoSEQ multiplex PCR, the repertoire was profiled, and TCRdb retains in-frame clones only, with some absent. The profile covers approximately 60,000 clones, with almost 90% appearing a single time and 1.5% to 2% taken by the ten largest. Sequencing was performed on peripheral blood, taken before any cancer treatment. The receptor source for this set is a woman aged 35 to 69 with stage I lung adenocarcinoma.

As regards this clone: One junction end does not reproduce the germline sequence, and a read error may be involved. V usage is TRBV19 and J usage is TRBJ2-1, with a tentative D call TRBD2 (6 bases). Per the germline V gene, CDR1 is LNHDA and CDR2 is SQIVND (reference sequence). CDR3 length: 13 residues. The CDR3 is CASRRDSDNEQFF. The DNA for the CDR3 is TGTGCCAGTAGGCGGGACTCCGACAATGAGCAGTTCTTC.

The genes are TRBV5-4 and TRBJ2-3; either TRBD1 or TRBD2 may supply D (6 bases each). Germline loops: CDR1 SGHNT, CDR2 YYREEE (reference sequence). The germline V and J ends were trimmed by 4 bases and 0 bases, with 15 bases remaining between them. The CDR3 is made up of 16 amino acids. The CDR3 spells CASSPGDTRSTDTQYF. The CDR3 DNA reads as TGTGCCAGCAGCCCGGGGGACACCAGAAGCACAGATACGCAGTATTTT.

The V and J genes are TRBV6-6 and TRBJ1-1; D perhaps matches TRBD1 (6 bases). Germline CDR1 MNHNY, CDR2 SVGAGI (reference sequence). Trimming cost V 4 bases and J 8 bases, with 14 bases left between them. This CDR3 contains 13 residues. The CDR3 reads CASSSQTGIEAFF. The CDR3 nucleotides read TGTGCCAGCAGTTCTCAAACAGGGATCGAAGCTTTCTTT.

The chain links TRBV7-2 to TRBJ2-3; TRBD1 matches at 10 bases. V gave up 0 bases and J gave up 4 bases; unmatched junction bases: 7. CDR3 length equals 17 residues. CDR1 is SGHTA, CDR2 FQGNSA, per germline. CDR3 residues: CASSLARTGGIADTQYF. The CDR3 DNA follows: TGTGCCAGCAGCTTAGCTCGGACAGGGGGGATAGCAGATACGCAGTATTTT. The variable domain in full, with the rest retrieved from reference TRBV7-2 and TRBJ2-3, is GAGVSQSPSNKVTEKGKDVELRCDPISGHTALYWYRQSLGQGLEFLIYFQGNSAPDKSGLPSDRFSAERTGGSVSTLTIQRTQQEDSAVYLCASSLARTGGIADTQYFGPGTRLTVL.

The genes are TRBV7-9 and TRBJ2-7; no definite D call. The CDR3 is 12 residues long. V was cut by 9 bases and J by 3 bases, with 12 bases left in between. Germline assignment: CDR1 SEHNR and CDR2 FQNEAQ (reference sequence). CDR3 sequence (DNA): TGTGCCAGTTCCTTATCTTTCTACGAGCAGTACTTC. Encoded protein: CASSLSFYEQYF.

The gene calls are TRBV5-1 and TRBJ2-7; possible D gene TRBD2, 6 bases. This CDR3 has 16 amino acids. V was shortened by 4 bases and J by 0 bases, with 17 bases between the two germline ends. The germline V gene has CDR1 SGHRS and CDR2 YFSETQ. The CDR3 bases are TGCGCCAGCAGCCCAGAGGGGCTAGCGAGCTCCTACGAGCAGTACTTC. It specifies CASSPEGLASSYEQYF.

CDR3 nucleotides: TGTGCCAGCAGCTTAGAACGACAGGGGGCCACTGAAGCTTTCTTT. Its translation: CASSLERQGATEAFF. The genes are TRBV7-9 and TRBJ1-1; 10 nucleotides agree with TRBD1. The V gene end was trimmed by 1 base and the J gene end by 4 bases; junction bases not matched to a gene: 3. Germline CDR1 and CDR2: SEHNR and FQNEAQ (reference sequence). CDR3 length equals 15 residues.

This sequence joins TRBV9 and TRBJ2-1; the D is unclear. The germline gives CDR1 SGDLS, CDR2 YYNGEE. Trimming took 3 bases from V and 6 from J, leaving 13 bases between them. This CDR3 has 14 residues. CDR3 in amino acids: CASSGAGRFNEQFF. The CDR3 nucleotides read TGTGCCAGCAGCGGAGCAGGCAGATTCAATGAGCAGTTCTTC.

The rearrangement joins TRBV7-2 to TRBJ1-5; TRBD1 matches at 7 bases. The ends lost 1 base at V and 4 bases at J; junction bases unmatched: 7. The CDR3 loop spans 16 amino acids. Germline-derived CDR1 and CDR2 are SGHTA and FQGNSA. The CDR3 is CASSLGAGGSNQPQHF. As DNA, the CDR3 is TGTGCCAGCAGCTTAGGGGCAGGGGGATCTAATCAGCCCCAGCATTTT.

This chain's CDR3 is CASSYGSGGGEQYF. Here the CDR3 DNA reads TGTGCCAGCAGTTACGGTAGCGGGGGGGGCGAGCAGTACTTC. The chain is built from TRBV6-5 and TRBJ2-7; 11 bases align to TRBD2. Germline CDR1 MNHEY, CDR2 SVGAGI. CDR3 size: 14 residues. J lost 6 bases, V lost 2 bases, and 3 bases had no gene match.

This chain joins TRBV7-9 and TRBJ1-5; 7 positions match TRBD1. The CDR3 sequence is 15 residues long. Unmatched junction bases numbered 1, after V lost 1 base and J lost 1 base. Germline values: CDR1 SEHNR, CDR2 FQNEAQ (reference sequence). The CDR3 region is CASSLGDSSNQPQHF. CDR3 bases: TGTGCCAGCAGCTTAGGGGACAGCAGCAATCAGCCCCAGCATTTT. Drawing the rest from reference TRBV7-9 and TRBJ1-5, the complete variable domain is DTGVSQNPRHKITKRGQNVTFRCDPISEHNRLYWYRQTLGQGPEFLTYFQNEAQLEKSRLLSDRFSAERPKGSFSTLEIQRTEQGDSAMYLCASSLGDSSNQPQHFGDGTRLSIL.

V usage is TRBV30 and J usage is TRBJ2-3, with D perhaps TRBD2 (5 bases). The CDR3 contains 14 residues. V lost 0 bases to trimming and J lost 6 bases, with 13 bases between them. Germline V gene data show CDR1 as GTSNPN and CDR2 as SVGIG (reference sequence). Here the CDR3 reads CAWSVWDGEDTQYF. CDR3 coding DNA: TGTGCCTGGAGTGTATGGGATGGGGAGGATACGCAGTATTTT.

This clone occurred a few times. The rearrangement joins TRBV7-2 to TRBJ1-4, with 7 bases that match TRBD1. V was pared by 9 bases and J by 7 bases, with 5 bases of the junction left unmatched. Per germline, CDR1 SGHTA and CDR2 FQGNSA. The CDR3 has 12 amino acids. The CDR3 sequence is CARKGAGEKLFF. CDR3 DNA sequence: TGTGCCAGAAAGGGGGCGGGTGAAAAACTGTTTTTT.

This chain joins TRBV9 and TRBJ1-6; D may be TRBD1 (6 bases). Trimming removed 3 bases from V and 8 bases from J, with 15 bases in between. Germline CDR1 and CDR2: SGDLS and YYNGEE. This CDR3 spans 15 amino acids. This chain's CDR3 is CASSDQQGGDSPLHF. In DNA form, the CDR3 reads TGTGCCAGCAGCGATCAACAGGGAGGTGATTCACCCCTCCACTTT.

This chain links TRBV10-3 with TRBJ2-1; 10 bases agree with TRBD2. The CDR3 spans 14 residues. Germline CDR1 and CDR2: ENHRY and SYGVKD. Germline trimming cut 6 bases from V and 6 bases from J; bases unmatched to any gene: 5. This CDR3 reads CAIRSGRGLNEQFF. In DNA form, the CDR3 reads TGTGCCATCAGAAGCGGGAGGGGCCTCAATGAGCAGTTCTTC.

The chain recombines TRBV19 with TRBJ2-1, with D possibly TRBD2 on 7 matching bases. CDR3 length: 15 residues. V shed 5 bases and J shed 5 bases, with 16 bases lying between them. In germline, CDR1 is LNHDA, CDR2 SQIVND (reference sequence). The CDR3 coding sequence is TGTGCCAGTAGTGAGGGGGGGCTAGCCGACAATGAGCAGTTCTTC. Translated: CASSEGGLADNEQFF. The complete variable domain, with remaining parts taken from reference TRBV19 and TRBJ2-1, reads DGGITQSPKYLFRKEGQNVTLSCEQNLNHDAMYWYRQDPGQGLRLIYYSQIVNDFQKGDIAEGYSVSREKKESFPLTVTSAQKNPTAFYLCASSEGGLADNEQFFGPGTRLTVL.

The chain couples TRBV28 to TRBJ1-2; D remains unclear. This CDR3 has 12 residues. CDR1 is MDHEN and CDR2 is SYDVKM in the germline V gene. V dropped 10 bases and J dropped 8 bases, with 17 bases sitting between them. CDR3 residues: CAIPGGTKGYTF. In DNA form, the CDR3 reads TGTGCCATCCCCGGCGGTACTAAGGGCTACACCTTC.

CDR3 amino acids: CASPGTANTGELFF. CDR3 bases: TGTGCCAGCCCCGGGACAGCGAACACCGGGGAGCTGTTTTTT. This sequence joins TRBV6-1 and TRBJ2-2, with TRBD1 matching over 7 bases. Trimming cost V 8 bases and J 0 bases; bases outside gene matches: 3. The CDR3 loop spans 14 amino acids. Germline V gives CDR1 MNHNS, CDR2 SASEGT.

J is TRBJ1-2 and V is TRBV5-1; 10 bases line up with TRBD1. From germline, CDR1 is SGHRS and CDR2 YFSETQ. Trimming at V came to 3 bases and at J to 7 bases, leaving 12 bases not matched to a gene. The CDR3 totals 16 residues. The CDR3 region is CASSYGTGVVSGGYTF. The CDR3 DNA is TGCGCCAGCAGCTATGGGACAGGGGTCGTCTCTGGTGGCTACACCTTC.

The chain links TRBV19 to TRBJ2-7, with 8 bases aligning to TRBD1. This CDR3 comprises 15 residues. V was pared by 3 bases and J by 1 base, with 5 bases of the junction left unmatched. Germline CDR1 is LNHDA and CDR2 is SQIVND (reference sequence). CDR3 in DNA: TGTGCCAGTAGTATCGGCCAGGGGGCGTCCTACGAGCAGTACTTC. It translates to CASSIGQGASYEQYF.

This chain uses TRBV12-5 with TRBJ1-1, with 8 bases that match TRBD1. This CDR3 is built from 13 residues. Germline loops: CDR1 LGHNT, CDR2 FRNRAP. The V segment lost 1 base and the J segment 6 bases; nucleotides outside the gene matches: 1. The CDR3, as DNA: TGTGCTAGTGGTTTGGGCAGGGGGCCTGAAGCTTTCTTT. Translation: CASGLGRGPEAFF.

The J gene is TRBJ1-2, the V gene TRBV6-5; 7 bases map to TRBD1. Losses at the gene ends were 2 bases for V and 2 bases for J; bases not matched to a gene: 5. CDR3 length equals 15 residues. Germline loops: CDR1 MNHEY, CDR2 SVGAGI. CDR3 sequence: CASSYRLDRNYGYTF. The CDR3 bases are TGTGCCAGCAGTTACCGGTTGGACAGGAACTATGGCTACACCTTC.

The V gene is TRBV27, the J gene TRBJ2-7, with TRBD1 as a possible D gene (5 bases). The CDR3 is made up of 13 amino acids. Germline CDR1 is MNHEY and CDR2 is SMNVEV (reference sequence). V lost 6 bases, J lost 4 bases, and 13 bases lay in between. Here the CDR3 reads CASRQQVRYEQYF. In DNA, the CDR3 is TGTGCCAGCAGACAACAGGTCCGGTACGAGCAGTACTTC.

The rearrangement links TRBV6-6 to TRBJ1-1; 7 bases align to TRBD1. Per germline, CDR1 MNHNY and CDR2 SVGAGI (reference sequence). The CDR3 is made up of 13 amino acids. J lost 10 bases, V lost 6 bases, and 11 bases had no gene match. The CDR3 DNA reads as TGTGCCAGCAGCGAGACAGGGAGCGTATCAGCTTTCTTT. This gives the protein CASSETGSVSAFF.

The rearrangement joins TRBV15 to TRBJ2-7; D might be TRBD1 or TRBD2, each matching 7 bases. In germline, CDR1 is LNHNV, CDR2 YYDKDF (reference sequence). The CDR3 totals 19 residues. V lost 3 bases, J lost 5 bases, and 29 bases lay in between. The CDR3 region is CATSSQHGTARGGLDEQYF. DNA of the CDR3: TGTGCCACCAGCAGCCAACATGGGACAGCGAGGGGGGGCCTTGACGAGCAGTACTTC.

This clone occurred once. J is TRBJ1-5 and V is TRBV7-3; 7 positions match TRBD1. Trimming took 2 bases from V and 5 from J; bases not matched to a gene: 0. This CDR3 has 13 residues. Germline lookup yields CDR1 SGHTA and CDR2 FQGTGA. The CDR3 nucleotides read TGTGCCAGCAGCTTACAGGGGGATCAGCCCCAGCATTTT. This gives the protein CASSLQGDQPQHF. The full variable domain, with the rest looked up from reference TRBV7-3 and TRBJ1-5, is GAGVSQTPSNKVTEKGKYVELRCDPISGHTALYWYRQSLGQGPEFLIYFQGTGAADDSGLPNDRFFAVRPEGSVSTLKIQRTERGDSAVYLCASSLQGDQPQHFGDGTRLSIL.

This chain connects TRBV4-2 to TRBJ2-2; 10 bases map to TRBD2. Germline CDR1 reads LGHNA; CDR2 reads YNFKEQ. V was clipped by 4 bases and J by 3 bases; unmatched bases: 2. The CDR3 loop spans 15 amino acids. The CDR3 reads CASSRTSGDTGELFF. CDR3 sequence (DNA): TGTGCCAGCAGCCGGACTAGCGGAGACACCGGGGAGCTGTTTTTT.

The chain joins TRBV2 to TRBJ2-2; 7 bases align to TRBD1. The CDR3 is 15 residues long. Germline V gene lookup returns CDR1 SNHLY and CDR2 FYNNEI. V gave up 4 bases and J gave up 1 base; unmatched junction bases: 3. CDR3 loop: CASSVRTGNTGELFF. CDR3 DNA: TGTGCCAGCAGTGTTCGGACAGGGAACACCGGGGAGCTGTTTTTT.